This is a list of T cell receptor beta chains from one sample in a study of T cell changes during pregnancy in multiple sclerosis. Sequencing was performed with immunoSEQ multiplex PCR; in TCRdb, only in-frame clones are kept and a portion is missing. The table includes about 70,000 clones, nearly 95% detected once. This sample comprised CD4+ T cells from peripheral blood mononuclear cells, obtained after pregnancy. The receptor source for this set is a female donor with multiple sclerosis, enrolled in a pregnancy study. CDR3s include the opening cysteine and the closing phenylalanine or tryptophan. A D gene is named only where the DNA matches it firmly. Part of the rows lack a size; the others show once, few, many or a class for expanded clones.

TRBV7-9	.	TRBJ1-2	.	TGTGCCAGCAGCTTATTATCAGGCTATGGCTACACCTTC	CASSLLSGYGYTF
TRBV6-5	TRBD1	TRBJ1-5	.	TGTGCCAGCAGCCTTGACAGGGGCAATCAGCCCCAGCATTTT	CASSLDRGNQPQHF
TRBV7-6	TRBD1	TRBJ2-7	.	TGTGCCAGCAGCTTCTCACCGGGACAGAGCTACGAGCAGTACTTC	CASSFSPGQSYEQYF
TRBV5-1	TRBD2	TRBJ2-6	.	TGCGCCAGCAGCTCCATAACTAGCGGGAGGTCTGGGGCCAACGTCCTGACTTTC	CASSSITSGRSGANVLTF
TRBV7-3	TRBD2	TRBJ2-1	.	TGTGCCAGCAGCTTAGTAGCGGGGGGTCCGAATGAGCAGTTCTTC	CASSLVAGGPNEQFF
TRBV5-3	TRBD1	TRBJ1-5	.	TGTGCCAGAAGCCTTCAATGGACAGGGCAGCCCCAGCATTTT	CARSLQWTGQPQHF
TRBV30	.	TRBJ1-2	.	TGTGCCTGGTCTTCTTGGGGGCGCGGCTACACCTTC	CAWSSWGRGYTF
TRBV7-8	TRBD1	TRBJ1-1	.	TGTGCCAGCAGCTCGACAGGGCTGAACACTGAAGCTTTCTTT	CASSSTGLNTEAFF
TRBV7-2	.	TRBJ2-1	.	TGTGCCAGCAGGTCGAGTTCTGTCCCGAGCTCCTACAATGAGCAGTTCTTC	CASRSSSVPSSYNEQFF
TRBV2	.	TRBJ2-2	.	TGTGCCAGCACCCCCGCAGGGTCCGCCGCCACCGGGGAGCTGTTTTTT	CASTPAGSAATGELFF
TRBV9	TRBD1	TRBJ1-2	.	TGTGCCAGCACCCCCGGGTGGGCAGGGGGTGGCTACACCTTC	CASTPGWAGGGYTF
TRBV5-5	TRBD1	TRBJ2-7	.	TGTGCCAGCAGCTTGGAGGACAGGGTGTACGAGCAGTACTTC	CASSLEDRVYEQYF
TRBV5-1	.	TRBJ2-2	.	TGCGCCAGCAGCTCGGCCCAGGGGACCGGGGAGCTGTTTTTT	CASSSAQGTGELFF
TRBV6-5	.	TRBJ2-3	.	TGTGCCAGCAGTCGGGACTTCAGCACAGATACGCAGTATTTT	CASSRDFSTDTQYF
TRBV14	TRBD1	TRBJ2-7	.	TGTGCCAGCAGCCAAGGACGGGCAGGGGGCTTCTACGAGCAGTACTTC	CASSQGRAGGFYEQYF
TRBV10-3	TRBD2	TRBJ2-2	.	TGTGCCATCAGTGAGGGCACGGGACTAGCGGGAGGGCCGACCGGGGAGCTGTTTTTT	CAISEGTGLAGGPTGELFF
TRBV28	TRBD1	TRBJ1-2	.	TGTGCCAGCAGTTTGGAAGGACAGGGAAGATTGAACTATGGCTACACCTTC	CASSLEGQGRLNYGYTF
TRBV5-4	TRBD1	TRBJ1-2	.	TGTGCCAGCAGCCCTGACGCAGCCGAGGTACAGGGGTACACCTTC	CASSPDAAEVQGYTF
TRBV2	.	TRBJ2-7	.	TGTGCCAGCAGTGAGCAGTCCTTCCTTGAGCAGTACTTC	CASSEQSFLEQYF
TRBV30	.	TRBJ1-2	.	TGTGTATCCGAGGGTTTTAACTATGGCTACACCTTC	CVSEGFNYGYTF
TRBV14	.	TRBJ2-1	.	TGTGCCAGCAGCCAAGAAGGGGCGCATCATGAGCAGTTCTTC	CASSQEGAHHEQFF
TRBV19	.	TRBJ2-1	.	TGTGCCAGTAGTATATCGCCGGGGATCTACAATGAGCAGTTCTTC	CASSISPGIYNEQFF
TRBV21-1	.	TRBJ2-2	.	TGTGCCAGCAGCGGGCTAGCGGGAGGGCCTGGAAGCGGGGAGCTGTTTTTT	CASSGLAGGPGSGELFF
TRBV10-2	.	TRBJ1-1	once	TGCGCCAGCAATCTAGGAAAGAACACTGAAGCTTTCTTT	CASNLGKNTEAFF
TRBV30	.	TRBJ1-4	.	TGTGCCTTGATAAGTGGCGTGGCTAGTAATGAAAAACTGTTTTTT	CALISGVASNEKLFF
TRBV7-9	TRBD2	TRBJ2-5	once	TGTGCCAGCAGCTTAGAAGGACTAGCGCAAGAGACCCAGTACTTC	CASSLEGLAQETQYF
TRBV5-1	TRBD2	TRBJ2-7	once	TGCGCCAGCAGCTTGGTATGGGGGTCTAGCGGCCGATCCGAGCAGTACTTC	CASSLVWGSSGRSEQYF
TRBV6-4	.	TRBJ2-7	.	TGTGCCAGCAGGCCCGACAGGAAAACCTACGAGCAGTACTTC	CASRPDRKTYEQYF
TRBV9	.	TRBJ1-3	.	TGTGCCAGCAGCGTAGCCGGAGGGGACCTCGGAAACACCATATATTTT	CASSVAGGDLGNTIYF
TRBV5-1	TRBD1	TRBJ2-7	.	TGCGCCAGCAGCTTGGAGGGGACAGTTGGGGACGAGCAGTACTTC	CASSLEGTVGDEQYF
TRBV27	TRBD1	TRBJ2-5	.	TGTGCCAGCAGTCTGACAGGGTTCGGGACCCAGTACTTC	CASSLTGFGTQYF
TRBV10-3	.	TRBJ2-2	.	TGTGCCATCAAGTTGGGGGGGCAGGTACAGAGCGGGGAGCTGTTTTTT	CAIKLGGQVQSGELFF
TRBV9	.	TRBJ1-2	.	TGTGCCAGCAGCGTAGAGCCACGAACTAACTATGGCTACACCTTC	CASSVEPRTNYGYTF
TRBV29-1	.	TRBJ2-3	.	TGCAGCGTTGATGGGGGGACCCGCACAGATACGCAGTATTTT	CSVDGGTRTDTQYF
TRBV27	.	TRBJ1-1	.	TGTGCCGGCAGTTGGGGGGTTACGAGCACTGAAGCTTTCTTT	CAGSWGVTSTEAFF
TRBV19	TRBD1	TRBJ1-1	once	TGTGCCAGTAGTAGGAGGACCGGGACAGTGAACACTGAAGCTTTCTTT	CASSRRTGTVNTEAFF
TRBV6-6	.	TRBJ1-1	.	TGTGCCAGCAAGCTCAACACTGAAGCTTTCTTT	CASKLNTEAFF
TRBV19	TRBD2	TRBJ2-1	.	TGTGCCAGTAACAGGGGCAGCGGGAGGGACAATGAGCAGTTCTTC	CASNRGSGRDNEQFF
TRBV11-3	TRBD1	TRBJ2-5	.	TGTGCCAGCAGCAGACAGGGGGCCGGGGAGACCCAGTACTTC	CASSRQGAGETQYF
TRBV27	.	TRBJ1-1	once	TGTGCCAGCAGTTTAAGTTGGGGGAGGAGGGGTGAAGCTTTCTTT	CASSLSWGRRGEAFF
TRBV18	.	TRBJ1-6	.	TGTGCCAGCTCACCACCGGCAGGGTATAATTCACCCCTCCACTTT	CASSPPAGYNSPLHF
TRBV27	.	TRBJ2-2	.	TGTGCCAGCAGTTCGACAGTGGCCGGGGAGCTGTTTTTT	CASSSTVAGELFF